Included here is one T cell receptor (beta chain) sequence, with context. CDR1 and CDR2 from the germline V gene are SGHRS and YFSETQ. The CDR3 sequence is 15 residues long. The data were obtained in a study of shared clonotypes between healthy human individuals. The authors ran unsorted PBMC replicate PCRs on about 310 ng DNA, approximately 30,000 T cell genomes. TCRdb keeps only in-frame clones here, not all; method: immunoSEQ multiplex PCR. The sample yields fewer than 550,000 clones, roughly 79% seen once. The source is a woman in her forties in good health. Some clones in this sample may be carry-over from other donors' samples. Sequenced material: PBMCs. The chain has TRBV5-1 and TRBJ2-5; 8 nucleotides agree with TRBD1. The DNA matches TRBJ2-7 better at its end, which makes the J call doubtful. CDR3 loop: CASSLGQGAIYEQYF. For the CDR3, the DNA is TGCGCCAGCAGCTTGGGTCAGGGGGCTATCTACGAGCAGTACTTC.